Here is one TCR beta chain with its context. The data stem from a study of OX40 agonist ivuxolimab in advanced cancers. The data were produced by immunoSEQ multiplex PCR, yet TCRdb's version contains in-frame clones alone and is incomplete. The data hold 50,000 to 65,000 clones, with roughly 82% observed a single time. Trimming removed 5 bases from V and 6 bases from J, with 9 bases in between. This CDR3 is built from 12 residues. The germline CDR1 and CDR2 sequences are SGHTA and FQGNSA. The chain links TRBV7-2 to TRBJ2-3, with a possible D match to TRBD2 (6 bases). The origin of this receptor is an adult with an advanced solid tumor such as melanoma, head and neck, liver or kidney cancer. Sequenced here: CD4+ or CD8+ T cells sorted from blood, sampled in a trial of the OX40 agonist ivuxolimab. The CDR3 sequence is CASSGGSDTQYF. In DNA form, the CDR3 reads TGTGCCAGCAGCGGGGGGTCCGATACGCAGTATTTT.